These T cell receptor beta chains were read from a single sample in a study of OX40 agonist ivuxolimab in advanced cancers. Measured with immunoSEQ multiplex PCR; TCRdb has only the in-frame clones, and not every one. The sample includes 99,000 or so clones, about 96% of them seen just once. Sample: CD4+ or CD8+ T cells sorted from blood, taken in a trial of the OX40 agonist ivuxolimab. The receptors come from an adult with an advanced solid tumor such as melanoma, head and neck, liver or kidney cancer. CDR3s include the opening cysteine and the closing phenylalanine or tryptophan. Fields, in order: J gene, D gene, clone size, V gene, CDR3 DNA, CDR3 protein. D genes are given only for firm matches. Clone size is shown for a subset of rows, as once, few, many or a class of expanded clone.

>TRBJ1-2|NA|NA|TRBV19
TGTGCCAGTAGTATTGGGGAATTAAGACAGGCTACAAACTATGGCTACACCTTC
CASSIGELRQATNYGYTF
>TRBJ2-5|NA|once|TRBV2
TGTGCCAGCAGTGACGGGGGCGGGCGAGAGACCCAGTACTTC
CASSDGGGRETQYF
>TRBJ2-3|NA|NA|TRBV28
TGTGCCAGCAGTTCCCCCCGGGGGCGCACAGATACGCAGTATTTT
CASSSPRGRTDTQYF
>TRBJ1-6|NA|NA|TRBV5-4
TGTGCCAGCAGCCCCAGGGGATATAATTCACCCCTCCACTTT
CASSPRGYNSPLHF
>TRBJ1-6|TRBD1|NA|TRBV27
TGTGCCAGCAGTTTACCGCTAGGGACAGGGGTTAATTCACCCCTCCACTTT
CASSLPLGTGVNSPLHF
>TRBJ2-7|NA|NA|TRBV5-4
TGTGCCAGCAGCCACTACGAGCAGTACTTC
CASSHYEQYF
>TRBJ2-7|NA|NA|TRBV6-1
TGTGCCAGCATGGGGGAATGGAGACTTTACTACGAGCAGTACTTC
CASMGEWRLYYEQYF
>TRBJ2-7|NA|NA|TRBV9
TGTGCCAGCAGCGTAGACAGGGCGGACGAGCAGTACTTC
CASSVDRADEQYF
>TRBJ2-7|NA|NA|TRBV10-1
TGCGCCAGCAGTGAAGTAGTGGGCCGAAGCCCCTACGAGCAGTACTTC
CASSEVVGRSPYEQYF
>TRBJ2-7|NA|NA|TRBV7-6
TGTGCCAGCAGCTCGAGGGAGGGGGGTGAGCAGTACTTC
CASSSREGGEQYF
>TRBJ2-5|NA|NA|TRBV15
TGTGCCACCAGCACCGGGATAGAGAAAGAGACCCAGTACTTC
CATSTGIEKETQYF
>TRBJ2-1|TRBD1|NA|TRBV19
TGTGCCAGTAGTGCGACAGGGACCTCCTACAATGAGCAGTTCTTC
CASSATGTSYNEQFF
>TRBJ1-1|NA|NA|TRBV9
TGTGCCAGCGGGGAGGGGGAGGACACTGAAGCTTTCTTT
CASGEGEDTEAFF
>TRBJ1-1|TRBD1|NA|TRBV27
TGTGCCAGCAGTTTCGACAGGGGCCATGAAGCTTTCTTT
CASSFDRGHEAFF
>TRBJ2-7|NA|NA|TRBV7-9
TGTGCCAGCAGCTCCATCCCCGAGGGGGATTACGAGCAGTACTTC
CASSSIPEGDYEQYF
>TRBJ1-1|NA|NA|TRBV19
TGTGCCAGTAGTATCCCGGGACTCCTGAACACTGAAGCTTTCTTT
CASSIPGLLNTEAFF
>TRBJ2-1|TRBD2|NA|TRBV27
TGTGCCAGCAGTCCCGGGACTAGCGGGGAGAATGAGCAGTTCTTC
CASSPGTSGENEQFF
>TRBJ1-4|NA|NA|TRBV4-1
TGCGCCAGCAGCCAAGATCTTGGGAGTGAACGGAAAAAACTGTTTTTT
CASSQDLGSERKKLFF
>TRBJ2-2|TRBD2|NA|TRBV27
TGTGCCAGCAGTGGTCGGGGGACGGGAGGGCACACCGGGGAGCTGTTTTTT
CASSGRGTGGHTGELFF
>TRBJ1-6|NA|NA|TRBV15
TGTGCCACCAGTTCCAGGGCTAATTCACCCCTCCACTTT
CATSSRANSPLHF
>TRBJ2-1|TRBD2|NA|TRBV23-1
TGCGCCAGCCCACAGCCCTTTAGCGGGAGGGAGCAGTTCTTC
CASPQPFSGREQFF
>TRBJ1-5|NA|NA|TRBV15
TGTGCCACCAGCAGGGGTGTGCGTGGCAATCAGCCCCAGCATTTT
CATSRGVRGNQPQHF
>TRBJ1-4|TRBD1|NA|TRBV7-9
TGTGCCACCGGACAGGATAATGAAAAACTGTTTTTT
CATGQDNEKLFF
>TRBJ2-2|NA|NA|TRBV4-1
TGCGCCAGCAGCCTACGGGTGAACACCGGGGAGCTGTTTTTT
CASSLRVNTGELFF
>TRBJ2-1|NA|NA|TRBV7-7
TGTGCCAGCAGCTTCGGGCCCGGGAGAGGCTCCTACAATGAGCAGTTCTTC
CASSFGPGRGSYNEQFF
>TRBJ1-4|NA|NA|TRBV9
TGTGCCAGCAGCGCTGGTACCGGGGGGACTAATGAAAAACTGTTTTTT
CASSAGTGGTNEKLFF
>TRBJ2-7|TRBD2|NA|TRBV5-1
TGCGCCAGCAGCTTGGATCTGACTAGCGGGACCGAGCAGTACTTC
CASSLDLTSGTEQYF
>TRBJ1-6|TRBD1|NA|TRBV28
TGTGCCAGCAGGGGGATCGACAGGGGGCGACCACCCCTCCACTTT
CASRGIDRGRPPLHF
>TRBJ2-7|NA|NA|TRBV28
TGTGCCAGCAGTTCGAAGTATTCCTACGAGCAGTACTTC
CASSSKYSYEQYF
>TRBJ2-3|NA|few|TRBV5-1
TGCGCCAGCAGCTTGGGGGGGCCTGGGTTGGATACGCAGTATTTT
CASSLGGPGLDTQYF
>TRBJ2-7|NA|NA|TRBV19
TGTGCCAGTTCGGACACCCTTCAGGCGGAGCAGTACTTC
CASSDTLQAEQYF
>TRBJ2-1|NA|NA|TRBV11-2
TGTGCCAGCAGCTTTGACTTGTACAATGAGCAGTTCTTC
CASSFDLYNEQFF
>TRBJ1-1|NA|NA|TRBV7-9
TGTGCCAGCAGCTCCGGGGCGCCGGGGAACACTGAAGCTTTCTTT
CASSSGAPGNTEAFF
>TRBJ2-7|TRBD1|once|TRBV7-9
TGTGCCAGCAGCCTGGGACAGGGGGGTCTCTACGAGCAGTACTTC
CASSLGQGGLYEQYF
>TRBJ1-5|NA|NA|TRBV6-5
TGTGCCAGCAGTTACTTGCGTCAGCCCCAGCATTTT
CASSYLRQPQHF
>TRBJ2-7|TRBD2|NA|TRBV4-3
TGCGCCAGCAGCCTACGGACTAGCGGCTCCTACGAGCAGTACTTC
CASSLRTSGSYEQYF
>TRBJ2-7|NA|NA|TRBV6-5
TGTGCCAGCAGTCCCCGCCGGGGACCCTACGAGCAGTACTTC
CASSPRRGPYEQYF
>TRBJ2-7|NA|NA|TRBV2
TGTGCCAGCAGTGAAGAGGTGGGCACCTCGAACTACGAGCAGTACTTC
CASSEEVGTSNYEQYF
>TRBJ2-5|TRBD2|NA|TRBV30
TGTGCCTGGAGTGTAAAGTCCCCAGCGGGGATCGAGACCCAGTACTTC
CAWSVKSPAGIETQYF
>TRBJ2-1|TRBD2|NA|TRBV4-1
TGCGCCAGCAGCCAAGTGGGACTAGCCCAACCAAATGAGCAGTTCTTC
CASSQVGLAQPNEQFF
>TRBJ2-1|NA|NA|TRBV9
TGTGCCAGCAGCGTCGATGTGGGAGGAGTGCACAATGAGCAGTTCTTC
CASSVDVGGVHNEQFF
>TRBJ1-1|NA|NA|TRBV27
TGTGCCAGCAGTGTAGGGACTGAGAACACTGAAGCTTTCTTT
CASSVGTENTEAFF
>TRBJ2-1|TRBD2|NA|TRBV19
TGTGCCAGTAGTATGTTAGCGGGAGGGCCAAATGAGCAGTTCTTC
CASSMLAGGPNEQFF
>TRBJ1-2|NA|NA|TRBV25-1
TGTGCCAGCAGTGGTGGAGCTCTTGGGGGCTACACCTTC
CASSGGALGGYTF
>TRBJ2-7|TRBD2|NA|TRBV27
TGTGCCAGCAGTTTGAGGCGGGAGAGCTACGAGCAGTACTTC
CASSLRRESYEQYF
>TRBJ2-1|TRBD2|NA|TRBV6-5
TGTGCCAGCATAGCGGGAGGGCCCCACAATGAGCAGTTCTTC
CASIAGGPHNEQFF
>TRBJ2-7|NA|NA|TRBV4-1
TGCGCCAGCAGCCAGGGACGGGCCTCCTACGAGCAGTACTTC
CASSQGRASYEQYF
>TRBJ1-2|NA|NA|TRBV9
TGTGCCAGCAGCTCCGGCAGGCTCTATGGCTACACCTTC
CASSSGRLYGYTF
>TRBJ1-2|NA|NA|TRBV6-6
TGTGCCAGCAGTTACTCTACAGGCCTAAACTATGGCTACACCTTC
CASSYSTGLNYGYTF
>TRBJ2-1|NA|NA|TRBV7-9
TGTGCCAGCAGCATACCGGGGGCAAACAATGAGCAGTTCTTC
CASSIPGANNEQFF
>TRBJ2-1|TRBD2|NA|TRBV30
TGTGCCTGGAGTACGGGGGGGAACTACAATGAGCAGTTCTTC
CAWSTGGNYNEQFF
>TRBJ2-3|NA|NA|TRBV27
TGTGCCAGCAGTTTATCTAGCTCCCTGAGCACAGATACGCAGTATTTT
CASSLSSSLSTDTQYF
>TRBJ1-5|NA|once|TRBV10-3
TGTGCCATCAGTGAGGAGAACAGGGCGAATCAGCCCCAGCATTTT
CAISEENRANQPQHF
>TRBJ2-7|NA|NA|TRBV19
TGTGCCAGTAGTATAGAGGAGGACTACGAGCAGTACTTC
CASSIEEDYEQYF
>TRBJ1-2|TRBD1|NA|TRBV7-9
TGTGCCAGCAGCCCCAAAGGGACAGAATCTAACTATGGCTACACCTTC
CASSPKGTESNYGYTF
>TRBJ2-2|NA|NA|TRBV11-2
TGTGCCAGCAGCTCGTCGACAGTGAACGGGTTGCGGACCGGGGAGCTGTTTTTT
CASSSSTVNGLRTGELFF
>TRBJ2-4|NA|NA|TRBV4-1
TGCGCCAGCAGCCAAGAAACACGGTGGGGCGACATTCAGTACTTC
CASSQETRWGDIQYF
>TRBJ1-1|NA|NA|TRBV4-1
TGCGCCAGCAGCCAAGTGGCTGGGGACCGGGGAGCTTTCTTT
CASSQVAGDRGAFF